This passage covers 17 T cell receptor beta chains from one sample sequenced in a study of Ad26.COV2.S vaccination and SARS-CoV-2 variants. Treatment described: some 20 received Ad26.COV2.S at low or high dose, single or two shots; roughly five received placebo; per-sample allocation not given. Day 63 after the first vaccine or placebo injection was the time point for sampling. The protocol was immunoSEQ multiplex PCR, while the TCRdb copy is restricted to in-frame clones and leaves out a portion. The table shows 300,000 to 400,000 clones, with 75% to 90% occurring only once. This specimen consisted of peripheral blood, obtained in a trial of Ad26.COV2.S vaccine versus placebo. These receptor sequences come from a person between 18 and 65 years old who received the Ad26.COV2.S COVID-19 vaccine or a placebo.

The V and J genes are TRBV30 and TRBJ2-7, with 12 bases matching TRBD2. The germline V gene has CDR1 GTSNPN and CDR2 SVGIG (reference sequence). V lost 2 bases to trimming and J lost 5 bases; unmatched junction nucleotides: 13. The length of the CDR3 is 17 residues. The CDR3 DNA reads TGTGCCTGGAGTCCGGGTTGGACTAGCGGGACCCAGGACGAGCAGTACGTC. Translation: CAWSPGWTSGTQDEQYV.

The chain couples TRBV6-1 to TRBJ2-6, with D possibly being TRBD2 (5 bases). V was shortened by 0 bases and J by 2 bases, with 8 bases between the two germline ends. Germline-derived CDR1 and CDR2 are MNHNS and SASEGT. The length of the CDR3 is 16 residues. The CDR3 coding sequence is TGTGCCAGCAGTGAAGCGCTCGGGGCTGGGGCCAACGTCCTGACTTTC. Translating it yields CASSEALGAGANVLTF.

This clone appeared a few times. The V and J genes are TRBV10-1 and TRBJ1-5; 7 bases match TRBD1. The CDR3 extends over 14 amino acids. Germline-derived CDR1 and CDR2 are WNHNN and SYGVQD (reference sequence). V lost 7 bases and J lost 10; bases outside the gene matches: 13. CDR3 sequence reads: CASNSSEQGIPQHF. In nucleotides, the CDR3 is TGCGCCAGCAATTCGTCTGAACAGGGGATCCCCCAGCATTTT.

The chain combines TRBV4-3 with TRBJ2-1; 10 positions match TRBD2. Losses at the gene ends were 0 bases for V and 8 bases for J; bases not matched to a gene: 10. Germline CDR1 LGHNA, CDR2 YSLEER. The CDR3 has 17 residues. CDR3 residues: CASSQEEYLAGVDEQFF. Written as DNA, the CDR3 is TGCGCCAGCAGCCAAGAGGAGTATCTAGCGGGAGTAGATGAGCAGTTCTTC.

As for this clone: The same CDR3 can be traced to other DNA sequences in this sample. The V and J genes are TRBV29-1 and TRBJ2-1, with 7 bases identical to TRBD2. CDR3 size: 14 residues. The J segment lost 0 bases and the V segment lost 4 bases, leaving 3 bases of the junction unmatched. Germline V CDR1 and CDR2: SQVTM, ANQGSEA. CDR3 coding DNA: TGCAGCGTTGGAGGCGGGAGCTCCTACAATGAGCAGTTCTTC. Residues: CSVGGGSSYNEQFF.

There are a few counts of this clone. The V call is TRBV15, the J call TRBJ1-6, with D possibly TRBD1 on 6 matching bases. Germline V gene data show CDR1 as LNHNV and CDR2 as YYDKDF (reference sequence). The CDR3 has 16 residues. The V and J ends lost 2 bases and 0 bases respectively, with 8 bases between them. This chain's CDR3 is CATSRTGSSYNSPLHF. The CDR3 DNA reads as TGTGCCACCAGCAGAACAGGGAGCTCCTATAATTCACCCCTCCACTTT.

The rearrangement links TRBV4-3 to TRBJ1-5; D is perhaps TRBD1 (5 bases). Germline V gene lookup returns CDR1 LGHNA and CDR2 YSLEER. V was pared by 0 bases and J by 6 bases, with 12 bases between. CDR3 length equals 15 residues. The CDR3 bases are TGCGCCAGCAGCCAAGACGTTAGGGGTGGTCAGCCCCAGCATTTT. As protein: CASSQDVRGGQPQHF.

The V gene is TRBV5-4, the J gene TRBJ1-3, with D unclear. Germline V gene data show CDR1 as SGHNT and CDR2 as YYREEE (reference sequence). Trimming removed 3 bases at V and 4 bases at J, with 14 bases between. CDR3 length equals 15 residues. CDR3 residues: CASSSGTSSGNTIYF. The CDR3 DNA reads TGTGCCAGCAGCTCGGGAACTTCATCGGGAAACACCATATATTTT.

The rearrangement links TRBV7-3 to TRBJ2-1; 9 nucleotides line up with TRBD2. Germline lookup yields CDR1 SGHTA and CDR2 FQGTGA. This CDR3 has 15 amino acids. The trim removed 1 base at V and 4 bases at J, leaving 2 bases unmatched. Here the CDR3 DNA reads TGTGCCAGCAGCTTAAACGCGGGAGGGTACAATGAGCAGTTCTTC. Translating it yields CASSLNAGGYNEQFF.

The chain is built from TRBV6-5 and TRBJ1-2; D might be TRBD1 (6 bases). Looked up from germline, CDR1 is MNHEY and CDR2 is SVGAGI. V lost 9 bases and J lost 0, with 14 bases in between. This CDR3 is built from 14 residues. The CDR3 DNA sequence: TGTGCCAGTGGGGACCGGGGGCCTAACTATGGCTACACCTTC. Amino acids: CASGDRGPNYGYTF.

V usage is TRBV5-6 and J usage is TRBJ2-7, with 9 bases aligning to TRBD1. CDR1 and CDR2 (germline): SGHDT, YYEEEE. The CDR3 has 15 residues. V shed 5 bases and J 2 bases; nucleotides not matched to a gene: 8. Written as DNA, the CDR3 is TGTGCCAGCAGTTATGACAGGGGGTGGACCTACGAGCAGTACGTC. This gives the protein CASSYDRGWTYEQYV.

V gene TRBV7-9 combines with J gene TRBJ1-2, with a tentative D call TRBD1 (5 bases). Trimming took 5 bases from V and 0 from J, leaving 16 bases between them. The CDR3 has 16 amino acids. The germline CDR1 and CDR2 sequences are SEHNR and FQNEAQ (reference sequence). This CDR3 reads CASSSPTAEPNYGYTF. CDR3 nucleotides: TGTGCCAGCAGCAGTCCGACAGCCGAGCCTAACTATGGCTACACCTTC.

The V and J genes are TRBV28 and TRBJ2-5; 8 positions match TRBD2. The CDR3 sequence is 16 residues long. Germline CDR1 is MDHEN and CDR2 is SYDVKM. With V trimmed by 4 bases and J by 5 bases, 12 bases remained unmatched. CDR3 nucleotide sequence: TGTGCCAGCAGTTGGGGCGGTAGCGGGAAACAGGAGACCCAGTACTTC. Amino acid sequence: CASSWGGSGKQETQYF.

The J gene is TRBJ1-1, the V gene TRBV27; possibly TRBD1 for D (6 bases). The V end lost 0 bases, the J end lost 7 bases, and 12 bases lay between the germline ends. In germline, CDR1 is MNHEY, CDR2 SMNVEV (reference sequence). The CDR3 spans 14 residues. The CDR3 protein is CASSLSGGFNEAFF. The CDR3 coding sequence is TGTGCCAGCAGTTTATCAGGGGGGTTTAATGAAGCTTTCTTT.

This chain connects TRBV2 to TRBJ2-5, with D perhaps TRBD1 or TRBD2 (6 bases each). Looked up from germline, CDR1 is SNHLY and CDR2 is FYNNEI. Trimming cost V 3 bases and J 2 bases, with 16 bases left between them. CDR3 length: 16 residues. The CDR3 here is CASSDSGAYFQETQYF. The CDR3 DNA sequence: TGTGCCAGCAGTGATTCGGGGGCGTATTTTCAAGAGACCCAGTACTTC.

This clone was counted only a few times. This rearrangement joins TRBV12-3 or TRBV12-4 to TRBJ1-1; D is unclear. V dropped 2 bases and J dropped 1 base, with 5 bases sitting between them. The CDR3 length is 13 residues. In nucleotides, the CDR3 is TGTGCCAGCAGTTTATTACAGAACACTGAAGCTTTCTTT. The encoded protein is CASSLLQNTEAFF.

The chain links TRBV30 to TRBJ1-1; D remains ambiguous. V gave up 5 bases and J gave up 2 bases, with 12 bases separating them. Germline V gene sequence: CDR1 GTSNPN, CDR2 SVGIG (reference sequence). The CDR3 totals 13 residues. CDR3 DNA: TGTGCCTGGCGTACCCGGATTAACACTGAAGCTTTCTTT. This translates into CAWRTRINTEAFF.